The 24 T cell receptor beta chains listed next were all sequenced from one sample in a study of T cells in Graves' hyperthyroidism and ophthalmopathy. The TCR beta CDR3 regions underwent amplification using RNA transcripts as the source. The HTBI primer set served for first-round RT-PCR of the TCR CDR3. TCRdb independently ran MiXCR on the multiplex PCR reads; one entry per CDR3 protein. The sample lists a few hundred thousand distinct CDR3 sequences; about 15% were seen once. Sample: blood. Receptors were obtained from a woman aged 25 to 45 with Graves' hyperthyroidism.

This clonotype was recorded at least ten times. The gene calls are TRBV6-2 or TRBV6-3 and TRBJ1-5, with D perhaps matching TRBD1 (5 bases). Germline-derived CDR1 and CDR2 are MNHEY and SVGEGT. The length of the CDR3 is 16 residues. V lost 2 bases, J lost 0 bases, and 11 bases lay in between. CDR3 DNA sequence: TGTGCCAGCAGTTACGGGCAGGGCCGTAGCAATCAGCCCCAGCATTTT. The encoded protein is CASSYGQGRSNQPQHF.

The chain is built from TRBV20-1 and TRBJ2-3, with no clear D. The CDR3 totals 14 residues. In germline, CDR1 is DFQATT, CDR2 SNEGSKA (reference sequence). The V and J ends lost 8 bases and 4 bases respectively, with 19 bases between them. The CDR3 DNA follows: TGCAGTCCGAAACCGGGCCAAGCCCCAGATACGCAGTATTTT. Translating gives CSPKPGQAPDTQYF.

This clonotype was seen ten or more times. This chain connects TRBV7-9 to TRBJ2-3; D is possibly TRBD2 (6 bases). V gave up 5 bases and J gave up 1 base, with 19 bases separating them. CDR3 length: 17 amino acids. CDR1 is SEHNR, CDR2 FQNEAQ, per germline (reference sequence). As DNA, the CDR3 is TGTGCCAGCAGCCACCTGGGGGGTAGCGGCCGCACAGATACGCAGTATTTT. It specifies CASSHLGGSGRTDTQYF.

This clonotype was observed many times. This chain links TRBV27 with TRBJ2-3; D gene uncertain. The CDR3 extends over 14 amino acids. V was cut by 5 bases and J by 0 bases, with 9 bases left in between. Germline CDR1 MNHEY, CDR2 SMNVEV (reference sequence). CDR3 region: CASSPRPSTDTQYF. The CDR3 DNA reads TGTGCCAGCAGTCCAAGACCTAGCACAGATACGCAGTATTTT.

This clonotype turned up a few times. The gene calls are TRBV14 and TRBJ2-7; D not resolved. CDR1 is SGHDN, CDR2 FVKESK, per germline. The CDR3 is 14 amino acids. The V and J ends lost 0 bases and 6 bases respectively, with 12 bases between them. The CDR3 DNA reads TGTGCCAGCAGCCAAGAAGTGACTTACGCCGAGCAGTACTTC. Protein: CASSQEVTYAEQYF.

The chain has TRBV18 and TRBJ2-4; 10 bases are a match to TRBD1. V shed 3 bases and J 1 base; nucleotides not matched to a gene: 3. CDR3 length equals 16 residues. The germline V gene has CDR1 KGHSH and CDR2 LQKENI. The DNA of the CDR3 is TGTGCCAGCTCACCGGGACAGGGGTTGGCCAAAAACATTCAGTACTTC. Amino acids: CASSPGQGLAKNIQYF.

This clonotype came up many times. This chain joins TRBV11-2 and TRBJ2-7, with 10 bases lining up with TRBD2. The CDR3 is made up of 15 amino acids. Trimming at V came to 4 bases and at J to 5 bases, leaving 8 bases not matched to a gene. CDR1 is SGHAT and CDR2 is FQNNGV in the germline V gene. CDR3 sequence reads: CASSSQLAGVNEQYF. The CDR3 nucleotides read TGTGCCAGCAGCTCTCAGCTAGCGGGAGTCAACGAGCAGTACTTC.

This clonotype was counted many times. This chain links TRBV28 with TRBJ2-7; D remains ambiguous. CDR3 length equals 13 residues. Trimming removed 5 bases at V and 3 bases at J, with 11 bases between. Germline V gene data show CDR1 as MDHEN and CDR2 as SYDVKM. Here the CDR3 DNA reads TGTGCCAGCAGTGGCGGTGGGATCTACGAGCAGTACTTC. Amino acids: CASSGGGIYEQYF.

This clonotype was seen more than once but under ten times. The J gene is TRBJ2-7, the V gene TRBV5-5; possible D gene TRBD2, 6 bases. The CDR3 runs to 15 residues. Trimming removed 3 bases at V and 0 bases at J, with 13 bases between. The germline gives CDR1 SGHKS, CDR2 YYEKEE (reference sequence). CDR3 protein: CASSWGLQSSYEQYF. CDR3 nucleotides: TGTGCCAGCAGCTGGGGACTTCAGAGCTCCTACGAGCAGTACTTC.

CDR3: CASSTETYEQYF. CDR3 coding DNA: TGCGCCAGCAGCACTGAGACCTACGAGCAGTACTTC. The chain has TRBV10-2 and TRBJ2-7, with D uncertain. Germline V CDR1 and CDR2: WSHSY, SAAADI. V was shortened by 6 bases and J by 2 bases, with 8 bases between the two germline ends. CDR3 size: 12 residues.

This clonotype has at least ten counts. CDR3 sequence reads: CASTGDSNQPQHF. CDR3 nucleotides: TGTGCCAGCACGGGGGATAGCAATCAGCCCCAGCATTTT. V gene TRBV2 combines with J gene TRBJ1-5; D perhaps matches TRBD1 (5 bases). Trimming removed 7 bases from V and 0 bases from J, with 7 bases in between. This CDR3 comprises 13 residues. Germline values: CDR1 SNHLY, CDR2 FYNNEI.

This clonotype was seen many times. CDR3 loop: CASSDGLGDTDTQYF. Written as DNA, the CDR3 is TGTGCCAGCAGTGACGGCCTGGGGGACACAGATACGCAGTATTTT. The chain joins TRBV2 to TRBJ2-3; either TRBD1 or TRBD2 may supply D (5 bases each). Germline V gives CDR1 SNHLY, CDR2 FYNNEI. This CDR3 has 15 amino acids. V dropped 3 bases and J dropped 2 bases, with 12 bases sitting between them.

This chain joins TRBV4-1 and TRBJ1-5; 7 nucleotides line up with TRBD1. CDR1 and CDR2 from the germline V gene are MGHRA and YSYEKL. The CDR3 totals 15 residues. The junction had 5 bases not matched to a gene; V was cut back by 4 bases and J by 2 bases. The CDR3 sequence: CASSPTTGGNQPQHF. Here the CDR3 DNA reads TGCGCCAGCAGCCCTACCACAGGGGGCAATCAGCCCCAGCATTTT.

This clonotype turned up a few times. J is TRBJ1-5 and V is TRBV7-8, with D hard to call. This CDR3 comprises 15 residues. The germline CDR1 and CDR2 sequences are SGHVS and FQNEAQ. Trimming took off 2 bases at V and 4 bases at J, with 12 bases between the two ends. CDR3 sequence: CASSLSGNSNQPQHF. CDR3 nucleotide sequence: TGTGCCAGCAGCTTAAGCGGGAACAGTAATCAGCCCCAGCATTTT.

This clonotype showed up many times. This chain uses TRBV12-5 with TRBJ2-5; D may be TRBD1 (6 bases). The V and J ends lost 1 base and 2 bases respectively, with 8 bases between them. Germline-derived CDR1 and CDR2 are LGHNT and FRNRAP. The CDR3 is made up of 14 amino acids. The CDR3 DNA sequence: TGTGCTAGTGGTTTGGGCGGACAGCAAGAGACCCAGTACTTC. This translates into CASGLGGQQETQYF.

This sequence joins TRBV5-1 and TRBJ2-6, with a tentative D call TRBD1 (5 bases). V was trimmed by 2 bases and J by 3 bases, leaving 9 bases between them. Germline lookup yields CDR1 SGHRS and CDR2 YFSETQ. The CDR3 sequence is 15 residues long. The CDR3 reads CASSFSGRGANVLTF. CDR3 bases: TGCGCCAGCAGCTTTTCAGGGCGTGGGGCCAACGTCCTGACTTTC.

The genes are TRBV4-1 and TRBJ1-1, with 9 nucleotides matching TRBD1. Germline trimming cut 1 base from V and 6 bases from J; bases unmatched to any gene: 9. The CDR3 consists of 16 residues. Germline V gives CDR1 MGHRA, CDR2 YSYEKL. The CDR3 bases are TGCGCCAGCAGCCAAGTGGGACAGGGTGTCGCGGCTGAAGCTTTCTTT. Protein sequence: CASSQVGQGVAAEAFF.

This clonotype was seen a few times. The chain uses TRBV15 and TRBJ2-1; D not resolved. CDR3 length: 12 amino acids. Germline V gene data show CDR1 as LNHNV and CDR2 as YYDKDF (reference sequence). Trimming removed 0 bases from V and 11 bases from J, with 8 bases in between. CDR3 sequence reads: CATSRDNYKQFF. The CDR3, as DNA: TGTGCCACCAGCAGAGACAACTATAAGCAGTTCTTC.

The genes are TRBV29-1 and TRBJ1-4; 7 bases align to TRBD1. Germline-derived CDR1 and CDR2 are SQVTM and ANQGSEA. This CDR3 contains 13 residues. Trimming took 4 bases from V and 10 from J; bases not matched to a gene: 9. CDR3 loop: CSVGPENRGKLFF. CDR3 DNA: TGCAGCGTTGGCCCCGAGAACAGGGGAAAACTGTTTTTT.

In its sample, this clonotype was seen many times. This sequence joins TRBV28 and TRBJ1-2; 9 nucleotides agree with TRBD1. Germline trimming cut 5 bases from V and 8 bases from J; bases unmatched to any gene: 9. The CDR3 has 14 amino acids. Germline lookup yields CDR1 MDHEN and CDR2 SYDVKM. CDR3 residues: CASSVPGQGGGYTF. For the CDR3, the DNA is TGTGCCAGCAGTGTTCCGGGACAGGGCGGCGGCTACACCTTC.

There are many counts of this clonotype. This chain joins TRBV4-1 and TRBJ2-5, with D uncertain. The germline V gene encodes CDR1 MGHRA and CDR2 YSYEKL. This CDR3 has 14 amino acids. Trimming took 4 bases from V and 0 from J, leaving 9 bases between them. The CDR3 nucleotides read TGCGCCAGCAGCCCTCATAGGTACCAAGAGACCCAGTACTTC. It codes for CASSPHRYQETQYF.

This clonotype has at least ten counts. CDR3 in amino acids: CASSQLRGGAYYGYTF. As DNA, the CDR3 is TGTGCCAGCAGCCAACTGAGAGGGGGCGCGTACTATGGCTACACCTTC. The J gene is TRBJ1-2, the V gene TRBV3-1, with 7 bases identical to TRBD1. The CDR3 runs 16 residues. Trimming at V came to 2 bases and at J to 3 bases, leaving 9 bases not matched to a gene. Germline-derived CDR1 and CDR2 are LGHDT and YNNKEL (reference sequence).

The chain has TRBV19 and TRBJ2-1, with 7 bases fitting TRBD2. The CDR3 loop spans 15 amino acids. Germline V gene data show CDR1 as LNHDA and CDR2 as SQIVND (reference sequence). With 1 base clipped from V and 8 bases from J, the junction kept 8 bases outside the gene matches. In DNA, the CDR3 is TGTGCCAGTAGTATAGGCGGGAGAGTCGGGGATGAGCAGTTCTTC. Encoded protein: CASSIGGRVGDEQFF.

This clonotype came up many times. The V and J genes are TRBV30 and TRBJ2-1; possibly TRBD1 for D (5 bases). This CDR3 is 12 amino acids long. Germline CDR1 reads GTSNPN; CDR2 reads SVGIG (reference sequence). Trimming took off 5 bases at V and 6 bases at J, with 11 bases between the two ends. Written as DNA, the CDR3 is TGTGCCTGGGGCAGGGTGGTCAATGAGCAGTTCTTC. Encoded protein: CAWGRVVNEQFF.